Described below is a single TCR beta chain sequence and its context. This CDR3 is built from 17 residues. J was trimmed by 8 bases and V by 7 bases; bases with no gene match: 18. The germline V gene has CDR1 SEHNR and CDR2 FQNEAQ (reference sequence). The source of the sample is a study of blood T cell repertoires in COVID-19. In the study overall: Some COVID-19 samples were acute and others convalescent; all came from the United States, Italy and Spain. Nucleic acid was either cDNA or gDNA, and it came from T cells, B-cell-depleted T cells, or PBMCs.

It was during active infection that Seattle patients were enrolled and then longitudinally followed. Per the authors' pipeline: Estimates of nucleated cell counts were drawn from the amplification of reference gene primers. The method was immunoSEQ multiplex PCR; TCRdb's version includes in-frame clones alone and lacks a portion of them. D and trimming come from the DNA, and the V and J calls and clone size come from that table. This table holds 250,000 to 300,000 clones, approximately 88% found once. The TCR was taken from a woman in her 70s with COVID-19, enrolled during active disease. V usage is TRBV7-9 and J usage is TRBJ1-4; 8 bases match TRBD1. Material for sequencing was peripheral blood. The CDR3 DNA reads TGTGCCAGCATCTCCTGGGACAGGCCTCTCGGGAGCGAAAAACTGTTTTTT. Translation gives CASISWDRPLGSEKLFF.